This T cell receptor (beta chain) was sequenced in a study of control samples from healthy donors and cancer patients (dated by TCRdb to about 2020). The library was prepared using the immunoSEQ multiplex PCR assay. This immuneACCESS table, as held by TCRdb, lists in-frame sequences with V and J called but not all clones. Of the missing ones, under half trace to an unresolved V gene in checked studies; the others have no known cause. Counted in this sample were about 60,000 clones; 90% of them appeared once. The biggest ten clones account for approximately 1.2% of the sample. The germline V gene specifies MDHEN as CDR1 and SYDVKM as CDR2. Trimming removed 1 base from V and 4 bases from J, leaving 5 bases between the germline ends. From its cysteine to its phenylalanine, the CDR3 spans 13 amino acids. CDR3 DNA only is kept here, 39 bases in frame from base 1. With respect to this clone: What antigen it recognizes has not been identified. No quality values exist for individual bases; no much larger clone is one base distant.

The receptor was derived from a woman between 50 and 59 years old with colorectal cancer. The sequenced sample was PBMCs. The sequence links TRBV28 to TRBJ1-5, with the D gene not clear enough to name. The DNA sequence follows: TGTGCCAGCAGTTTATTAGGGAATCAGCCCCAGCATTTT. The translation is CASSLLGNQPQHF.